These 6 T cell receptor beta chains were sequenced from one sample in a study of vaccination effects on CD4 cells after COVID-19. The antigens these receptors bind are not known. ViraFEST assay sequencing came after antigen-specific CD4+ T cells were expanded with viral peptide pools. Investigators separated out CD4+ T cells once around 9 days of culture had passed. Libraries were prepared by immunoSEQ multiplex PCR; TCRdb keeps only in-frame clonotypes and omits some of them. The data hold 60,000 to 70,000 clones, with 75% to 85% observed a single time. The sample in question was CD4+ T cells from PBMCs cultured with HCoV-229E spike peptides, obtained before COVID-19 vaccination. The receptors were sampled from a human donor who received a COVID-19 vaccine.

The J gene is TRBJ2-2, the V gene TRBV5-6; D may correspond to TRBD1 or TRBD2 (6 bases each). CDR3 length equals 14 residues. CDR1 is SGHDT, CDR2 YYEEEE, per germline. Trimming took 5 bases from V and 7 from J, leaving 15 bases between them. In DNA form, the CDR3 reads TGTGCCAGCAGAGGCCGGGGGCGAGGCGGGGAGCTGTTTTTT. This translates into CASRGRGRGGELFF. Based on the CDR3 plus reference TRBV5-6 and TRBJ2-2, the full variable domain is DAGVTQSPTHLIKTRGQQVTLRCSPKSGHDTVSWYQQALGQGPQFIFQYYEEEERQRGNFPDRFSGHQFPNYSSELNVNALLLGDSALYLCASRGRGRGGELFFGEGSRLTVL.

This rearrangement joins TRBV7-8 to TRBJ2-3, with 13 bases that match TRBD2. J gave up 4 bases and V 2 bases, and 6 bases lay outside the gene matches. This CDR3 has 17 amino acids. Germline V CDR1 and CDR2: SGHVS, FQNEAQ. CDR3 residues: CASSLRRGLAGSDTQYF. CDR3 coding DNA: TGTGCCAGCAGCTTACGTAGGGGACTAGCGGGGTCAGATACGCAGTATTTT.

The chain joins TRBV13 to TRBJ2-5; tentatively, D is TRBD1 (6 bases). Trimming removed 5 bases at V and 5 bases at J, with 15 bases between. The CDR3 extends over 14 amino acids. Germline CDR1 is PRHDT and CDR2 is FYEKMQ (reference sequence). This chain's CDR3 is CASSETGNGETQYF. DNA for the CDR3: TGTGCCAGCAGCGAAACAGGGAACGGGGAGACCCAGTACTTC.

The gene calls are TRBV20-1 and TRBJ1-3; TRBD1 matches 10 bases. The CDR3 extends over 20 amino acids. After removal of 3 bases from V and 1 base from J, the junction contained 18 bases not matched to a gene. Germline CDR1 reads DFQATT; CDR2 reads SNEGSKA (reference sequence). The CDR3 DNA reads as TGCAGTGCTAGTGTAGAAAGTTGGGACAGGGGCCTTAATTCTGGAAACACCATATATTTT. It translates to CSASVESWDRGLNSGNTIYF.

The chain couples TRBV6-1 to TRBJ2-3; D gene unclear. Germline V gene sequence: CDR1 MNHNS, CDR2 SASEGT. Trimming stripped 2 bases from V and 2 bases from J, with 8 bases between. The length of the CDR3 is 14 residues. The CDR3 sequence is CASSERLPTDTQYF. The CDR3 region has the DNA TGTGCCAGCAGTGAACGGCTACCCACAGATACGCAGTATTTT.

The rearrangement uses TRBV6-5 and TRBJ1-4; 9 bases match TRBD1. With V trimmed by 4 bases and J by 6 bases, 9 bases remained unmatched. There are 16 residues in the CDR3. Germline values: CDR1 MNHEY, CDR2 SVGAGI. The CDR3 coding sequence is TGTGCCAGCAGTTCAGACCTGGGACAGGGACATGAAAAACTGTTTTTT. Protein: CASSSDLGQGHEKLFF.